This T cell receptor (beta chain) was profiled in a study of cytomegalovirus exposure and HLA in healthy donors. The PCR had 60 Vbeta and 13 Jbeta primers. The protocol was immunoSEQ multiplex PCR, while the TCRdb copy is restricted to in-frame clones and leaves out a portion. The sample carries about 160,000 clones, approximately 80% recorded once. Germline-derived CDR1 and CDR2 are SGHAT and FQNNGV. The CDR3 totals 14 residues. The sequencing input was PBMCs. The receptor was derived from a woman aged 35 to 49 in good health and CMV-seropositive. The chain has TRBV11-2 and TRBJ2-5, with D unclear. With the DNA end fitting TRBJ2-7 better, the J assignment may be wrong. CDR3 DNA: TGTGCCAGCAGCTTAAACTTGCCCGACTACGAGCAGTACTTC. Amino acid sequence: CASSLNLPDYEQYF.